Listed below are T cell receptor beta chains from one sample, sequenced in a study of control samples from healthy donors and cancer patients. The repertoire was sequenced with immunoSEQ multiplex PCR; TCRdb's copy has only in-frame clones and lacks some. Of some 100,000 clones listed, 80% to 95% were seen once; the top ten hold 2.5% to 3.5%. Sequenced material: blood. The receptors were gathered from a human donor in good health. The donor label of this sample is uncertain. Both conserved end residues are part of each CDR3. The D gene is left open where the match is weak. Clone size is given for some rows only: seen once, a few or many times, or a class if the clone is expanded.

j_call v_call clone_size d_call cdr3_aa
TRBJ2-6 TRBV7-6 - - CASSRQGGGANVLTF
TRBJ1-1 TRBV5-4 - - CASSSGRYTEAFF
TRBJ2-4 TRBV6-6 - - CASSYSADIQYF
TRBJ1-1 TRBV6-5 - - CASRSVEGTEAFF
TRBJ2-7 TRBV2 - TRBD1 CASRSWGGTGATYEQYF
TRBJ2-1 TRBV23-1 once - CASKQGDVPVGYNEQFF
TRBJ1-2 TRBV6-5 - TRBD1 CASSVQGSYGYTF
TRBJ1-5 TRBV4-1 - - CASSQDLVAGQPQHF
TRBJ1-3 TRBV7-9 - - CASTTWTSSSGNTIYF
TRBJ2-2 TRBV30 few - CAWSRGGIDTGELFF
TRBJ1-6 TRBV28 once - CASSSGLGGPSAPLHF
TRBJ2-3 TRBV10-1 - TRBD2 CASSPGGDTQYF